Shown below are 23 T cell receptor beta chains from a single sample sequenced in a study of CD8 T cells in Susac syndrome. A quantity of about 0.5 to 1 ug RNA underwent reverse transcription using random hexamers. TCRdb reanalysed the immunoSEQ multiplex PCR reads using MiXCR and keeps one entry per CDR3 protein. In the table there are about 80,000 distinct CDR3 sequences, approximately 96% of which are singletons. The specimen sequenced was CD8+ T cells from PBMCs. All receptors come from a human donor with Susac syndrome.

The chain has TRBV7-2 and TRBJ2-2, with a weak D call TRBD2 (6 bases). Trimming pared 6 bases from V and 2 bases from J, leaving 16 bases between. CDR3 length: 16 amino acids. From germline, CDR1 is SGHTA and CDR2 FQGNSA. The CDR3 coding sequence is TGTGCCAGCAGTTCTCAACTAGCTGACAACACCGGGGAGCTGTTTTTT. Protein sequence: CASSSQLADNTGELFF.

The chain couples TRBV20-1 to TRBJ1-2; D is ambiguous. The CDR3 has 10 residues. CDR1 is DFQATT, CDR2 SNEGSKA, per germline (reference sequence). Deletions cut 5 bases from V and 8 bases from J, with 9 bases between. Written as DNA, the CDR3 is TGCAGTGCTTCCACGGGGGGCTACACCTTC. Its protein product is CSASTGGYTF.

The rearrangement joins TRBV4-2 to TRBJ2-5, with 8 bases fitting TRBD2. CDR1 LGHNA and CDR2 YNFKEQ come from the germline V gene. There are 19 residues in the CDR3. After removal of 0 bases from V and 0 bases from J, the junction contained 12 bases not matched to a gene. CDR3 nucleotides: TGTGCCAGCAGCCAAGATTTCAGGCTAGCGGGCATAGACCAAGAGACCCAGTACTTC. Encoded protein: CASSQDFRLAGIDQETQYF.

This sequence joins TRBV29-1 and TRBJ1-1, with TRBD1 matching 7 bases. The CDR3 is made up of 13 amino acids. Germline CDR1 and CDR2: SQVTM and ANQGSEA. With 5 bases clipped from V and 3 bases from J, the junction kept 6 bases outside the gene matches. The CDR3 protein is CSVLQGDHTEAFF. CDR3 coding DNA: TGCAGCGTTCTCCAGGGGGACCACACTGAAGCTTTCTTT.

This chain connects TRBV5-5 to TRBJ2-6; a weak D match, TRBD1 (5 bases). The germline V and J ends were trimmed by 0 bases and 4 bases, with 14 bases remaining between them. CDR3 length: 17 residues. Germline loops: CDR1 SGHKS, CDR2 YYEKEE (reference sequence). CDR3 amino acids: CASSLEVRASGANVLTF. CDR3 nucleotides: TGTGCCAGCAGCTTGGAGGTCAGGGCATCAGGGGCCAACGTCCTGACTTTC.

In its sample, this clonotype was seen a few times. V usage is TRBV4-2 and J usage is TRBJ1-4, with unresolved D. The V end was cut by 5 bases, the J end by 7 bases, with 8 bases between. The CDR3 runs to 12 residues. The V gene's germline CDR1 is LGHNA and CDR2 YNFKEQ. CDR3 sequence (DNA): TGTGCCAGCAGCTTACTGGGTGAAAAACTGTTTTTT. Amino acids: CASSLLGEKLFF.

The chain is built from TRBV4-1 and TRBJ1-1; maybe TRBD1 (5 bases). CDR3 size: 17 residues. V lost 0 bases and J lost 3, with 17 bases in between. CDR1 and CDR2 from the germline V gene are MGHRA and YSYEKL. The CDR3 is CASSQDLSWRGDTEAFF. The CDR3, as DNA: TGCGCCAGCAGCCAAGATCTTTCATGGCGAGGGGACACTGAAGCTTTCTTT.

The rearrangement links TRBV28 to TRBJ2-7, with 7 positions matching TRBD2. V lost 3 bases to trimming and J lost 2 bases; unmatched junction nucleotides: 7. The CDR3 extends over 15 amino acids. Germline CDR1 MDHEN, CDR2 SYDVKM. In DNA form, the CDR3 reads TGTGCCAGCAGTTTGGCAGCTGGGACTACCTACGAGCAGTACGTC. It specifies CASSLAAGTTYEQYV.

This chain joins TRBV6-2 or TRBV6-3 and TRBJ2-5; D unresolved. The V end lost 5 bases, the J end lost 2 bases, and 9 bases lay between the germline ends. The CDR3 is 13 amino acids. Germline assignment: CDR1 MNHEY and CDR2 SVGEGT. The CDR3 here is CASSLQTQETQYF. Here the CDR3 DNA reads TGTGCCAGCAGTCTACAGACTCAAGAGACCCAGTACTTC.

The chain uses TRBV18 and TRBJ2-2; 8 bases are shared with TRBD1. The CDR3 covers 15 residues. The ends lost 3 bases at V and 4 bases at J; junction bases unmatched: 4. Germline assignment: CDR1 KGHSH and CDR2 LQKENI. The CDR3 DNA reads TGTGCCAGCTCACCGGACAGGGAGAGCACCGGGGAGCTGTTTTTT. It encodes CASSPDRESTGELFF.

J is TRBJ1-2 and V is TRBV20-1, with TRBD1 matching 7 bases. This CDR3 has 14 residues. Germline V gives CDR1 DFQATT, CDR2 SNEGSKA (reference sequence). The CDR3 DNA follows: TGCACGACCCCCCTCCAGGGGGGGAACTATGGCTACACCTTC. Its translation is CTTPLQGGNYGYTF.

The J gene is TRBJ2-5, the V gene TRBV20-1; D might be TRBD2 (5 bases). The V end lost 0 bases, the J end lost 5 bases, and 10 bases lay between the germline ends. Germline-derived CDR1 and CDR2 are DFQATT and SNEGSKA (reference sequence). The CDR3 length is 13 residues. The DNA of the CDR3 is TGCAGTGCTAGAGAGACGGGGTTGGAGACCCAGTACTTC. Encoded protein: CSARETGLETQYF.

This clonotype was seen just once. CDR3 protein: CSARLQDRPYEQYF. The CDR3, as DNA: TGCAGTGCTAGACTCCAGGACAGGCCCTACGAGCAGTACTTC. This sequence joins TRBV20-1 and TRBJ2-7, with 7 positions matching TRBD1. Germline V gene data show CDR1 as DFQATT and CDR2 as SNEGSKA (reference sequence). CDR3 size: 14 residues. J was trimmed by 2 bases and V by 2 bases; bases with no gene match: 6.

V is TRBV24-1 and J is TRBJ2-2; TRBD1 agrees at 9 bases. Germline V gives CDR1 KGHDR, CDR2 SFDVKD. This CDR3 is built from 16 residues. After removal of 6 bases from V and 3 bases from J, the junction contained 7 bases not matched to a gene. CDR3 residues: CATSPPGQGHTGELFF. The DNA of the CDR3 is TGTGCCACCAGTCCTCCGGGACAGGGTCACACCGGGGAGCTGTTTTTT.

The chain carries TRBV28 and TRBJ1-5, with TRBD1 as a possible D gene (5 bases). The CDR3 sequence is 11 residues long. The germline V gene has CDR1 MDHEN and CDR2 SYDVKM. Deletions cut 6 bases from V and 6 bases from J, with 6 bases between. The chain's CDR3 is CASRRGQPQHF. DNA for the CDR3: TGTGCCAGCAGGAGGGGTCAGCCCCAGCATTTT.

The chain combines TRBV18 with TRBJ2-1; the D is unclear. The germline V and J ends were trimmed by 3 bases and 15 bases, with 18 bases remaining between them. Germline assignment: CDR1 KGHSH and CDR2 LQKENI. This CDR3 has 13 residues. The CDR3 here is CASSPPLKAAGFF. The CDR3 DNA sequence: TGTGCCAGCTCACCCCCGCTAAAGGCCGCCGGGTTCTTC.

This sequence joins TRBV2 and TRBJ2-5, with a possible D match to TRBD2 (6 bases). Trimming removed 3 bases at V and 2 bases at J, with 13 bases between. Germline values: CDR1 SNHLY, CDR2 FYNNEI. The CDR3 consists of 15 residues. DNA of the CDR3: TGTGCCAGCAGTGAGTCGTTAGCGGTACAAGAGACCCAGTACTTC. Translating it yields CASSESLAVQETQYF.

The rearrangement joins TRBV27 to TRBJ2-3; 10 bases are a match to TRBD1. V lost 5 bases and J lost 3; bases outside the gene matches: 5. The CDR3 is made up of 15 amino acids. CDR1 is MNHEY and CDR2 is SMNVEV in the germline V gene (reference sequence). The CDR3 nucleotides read TGTGCCAGCAGTCCCTGGGGACAGGGGACAGATACGCAGTATTTT. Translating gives CASSPWGQGTDTQYF.

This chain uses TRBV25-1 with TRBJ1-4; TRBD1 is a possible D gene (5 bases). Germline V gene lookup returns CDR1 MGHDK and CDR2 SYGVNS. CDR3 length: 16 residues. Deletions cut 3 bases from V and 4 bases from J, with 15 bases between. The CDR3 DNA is TGTGCCAGCAGTGACCCGGGACCCTGGGGTAATGAAAAACTGTTTTTT. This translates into CASSDPGPWGNEKLFF.

Here the CDR3 reads CASSGTTTAYEQYV. CDR3 bases: TGCGCCAGCAGCGGGACAACCACAGCCTACGAGCAGTACGTC. The chain employs TRBV23-1 and TRBJ2-7; tentative D call: TRBD1 (6 bases). TRBV23-1 is labeled an ORF, and its function is uncertain. V shed 6 bases and J shed 2 bases, with 14 bases lying between them. This CDR3 has 14 amino acids.

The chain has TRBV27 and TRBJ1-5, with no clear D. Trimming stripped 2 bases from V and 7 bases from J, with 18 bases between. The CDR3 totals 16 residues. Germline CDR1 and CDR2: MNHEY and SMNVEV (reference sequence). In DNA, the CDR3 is TGTGCCAGCAGTTTAAATTACCAGACCCGGCGGCAGCCCCAGCATTTT. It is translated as CASSLNYQTRRQPQHF.

The CDR3 DNA reads as TGCGCCAGCAGCCCCGTCGTTGGCGAGACCCAGTACTTC. Translation gives CASSPVVGETQYF. The gene calls are TRBV4-3 and TRBJ2-5; no firm D call. V gave up 4 bases and J gave up 5 bases, with 11 bases separating them. The CDR3 totals 13 residues. Germline V gene data show CDR1 as LGHNA and CDR2 as YSLEER.

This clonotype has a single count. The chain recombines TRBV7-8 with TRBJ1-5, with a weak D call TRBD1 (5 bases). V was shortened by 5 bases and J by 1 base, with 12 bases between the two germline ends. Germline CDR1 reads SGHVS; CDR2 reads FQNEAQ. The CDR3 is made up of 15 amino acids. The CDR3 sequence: CASSTPRESNQPQHF. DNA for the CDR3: TGTGCCAGCAGCACCCCCAGGGAGAGCAATCAGCCCCAGCATTTT.